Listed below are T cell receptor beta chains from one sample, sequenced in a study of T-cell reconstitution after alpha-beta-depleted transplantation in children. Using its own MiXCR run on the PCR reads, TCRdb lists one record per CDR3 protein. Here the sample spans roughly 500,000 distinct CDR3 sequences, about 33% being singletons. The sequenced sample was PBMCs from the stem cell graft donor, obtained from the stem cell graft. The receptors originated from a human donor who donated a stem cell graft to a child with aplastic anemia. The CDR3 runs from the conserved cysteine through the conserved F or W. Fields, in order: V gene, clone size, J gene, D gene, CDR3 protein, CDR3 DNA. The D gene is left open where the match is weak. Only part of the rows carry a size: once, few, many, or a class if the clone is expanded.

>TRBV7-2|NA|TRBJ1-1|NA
CASSLGQDNTEAFF
TGTGCCAGCAGCTTAGGACAGGATAACACTGAAGCTTTCTTT
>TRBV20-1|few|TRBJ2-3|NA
CSAREGTSSTDTEYF
TGCAGTGCTAGAGAAGGGACTTCTAGCACAGATACGGAGTATTTT
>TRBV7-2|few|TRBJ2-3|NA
CASSLQKSTDTQYF
TGTGCCAGCAGCTTACAGAAGAGCACAGATACGCAGTATTTT
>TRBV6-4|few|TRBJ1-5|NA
CASSDSHPWAQPQHF
TGTGCCAGCAGTGACTCCCACCCATGGGCTCAGCCCCAGCATTTT
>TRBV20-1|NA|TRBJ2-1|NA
CSARRQSHYNEQFF
TGCAGTGCTAGGAGACAGTCTCACTACAATGAGCAGTTCTTC
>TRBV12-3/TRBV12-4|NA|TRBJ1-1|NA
CASSPSRSHTEAFF
TGTGCCAGCAGCCCATCACGGTCCCACACTGAAGCTTTCTTT
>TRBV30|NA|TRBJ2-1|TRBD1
CAGLLLGQGGYNEQFF
TGTGCCGGACTTCTTTTGGGACAGGGGGGCTACAATGAGCAGTTCTTC
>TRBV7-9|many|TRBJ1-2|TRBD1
CASSPNTGGGYTF
TGTGCCAGCAGCCCAAATACAGGGGGCGGCTACACCTTC
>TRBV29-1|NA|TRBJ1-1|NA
CSVEDRWAEAFF
TGCAGCGTTGAAGACCGGTGGGCTGAAGCTTTCTTT
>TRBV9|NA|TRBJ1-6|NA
CASSVGWDEASPLHF
TGTGCCAGCAGCGTAGGCTGGGACGAAGCGTCACCCCTCCACTTT
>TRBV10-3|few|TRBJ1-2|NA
CAISDRAAGYYGYTF
TGTGCCATCAGTGATAGGGCAGCCGGATACTATGGCTACACCTTC
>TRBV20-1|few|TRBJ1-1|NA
CSARETGTEERSTEAFF
TGCAGTGCTAGGGAGACCGGGACGGAAGAACGGTCGACTGAAGCTTTCTTT
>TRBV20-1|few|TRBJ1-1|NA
CSAVPDTNTEAFF
TGCAGTGCTGTGCCGGACACCAACACTGAAGCTTTCTTT
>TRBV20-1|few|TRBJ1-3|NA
CSARGPGSYSGNTIYF
TGCAGTGCTAGAGGTCCAGGGTCGTACTCTGGAAACACCATATATTTT
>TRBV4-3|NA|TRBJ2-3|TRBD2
CASSQDLSGRNTQYF
TGCGCCAGCAGCCAAGATCTAAGCGGGAGAAATACGCAGTATTTT
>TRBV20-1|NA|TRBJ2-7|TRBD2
CSAREGGRLNEQYF
TGCAGTGCTAGGGAGGGCGGGAGGCTCAACGAGCAGTACTTC
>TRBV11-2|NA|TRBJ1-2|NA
CASSPARGFGYTF
TGTGCCAGCAGCCCAGCTCGGGGGTTCGGCTACACCTTC
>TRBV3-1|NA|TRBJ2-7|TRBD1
CASSQLLGTGPREQYF
TGTGCCAGCAGCCAATTACTTGGGACAGGGCCTCGCGAGCAGTACTTC
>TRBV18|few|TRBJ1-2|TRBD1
CASSSRIGQGNGYTF
TGTGCCAGCTCCTCGAGGATAGGACAGGGGAACGGCTACACCTTC
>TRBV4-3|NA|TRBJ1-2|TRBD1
CASSQDLGQGTYGYTF
TGCGCCAGCAGCCAAGATCTTGGACAGGGGACCTATGGCTACACCTTC
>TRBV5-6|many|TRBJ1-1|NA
CASSFGENTEAFF
TGTGCCAGCAGCTTCGGGGAGAACACTGAAGCTTTCTTT
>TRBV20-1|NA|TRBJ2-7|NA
CSAPLSGRPGAEQYF
TGCAGTGCCCCCTTGAGCGGGCGACCGGGGGCCGAGCAGTACTTC
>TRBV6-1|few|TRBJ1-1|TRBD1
CASIRRGRGSTEAFF
TGTGCCAGCATTCGCAGGGGGCGCGGGTCCACTGAAGCTTTCTTT
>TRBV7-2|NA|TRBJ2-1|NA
CASSQFPYNEQFF
TGTGCCAGCAGCCAGTTTCCCTACAATGAGCAGTTCTTC
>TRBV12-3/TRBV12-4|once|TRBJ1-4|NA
CASSPYVADEKLFF
TGTGCCAGCAGTCCATACGTAGCGGATGAAAAACTGTTTTTT
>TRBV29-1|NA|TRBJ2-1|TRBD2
CSVEEGLAPFF
TGCAGCGTTGAAGAGGGACTAGCTCCGTTCTTC
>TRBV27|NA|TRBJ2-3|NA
CASSFIAATSTDTQYF
TGTGCCAGCAGTTTTATAGCGGCCACTAGCACAGATACGCAGTATTTT
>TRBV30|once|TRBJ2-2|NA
CAWSVLLDTGELFF
TGTGCCTGGAGTGTTCTACTAGACACCGGGGAGCTGTTTTTT
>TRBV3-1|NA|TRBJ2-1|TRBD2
CASSQKDGGRINEQFF
TGTGCCAGCAGCCAAAAAGATGGCGGGAGAATAAACGAGCAGTTCTTC
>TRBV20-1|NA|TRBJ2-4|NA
CSARDSQKNIQYF
TGCAGTGCTAGGGACAGCCAAAAAAACATTCAGTACTTC
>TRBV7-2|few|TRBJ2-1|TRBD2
CASSSMGLAGDNEQFF
TGTGCCAGCAGCTCTATGGGACTAGCGGGAGACAATGAGCAGTTCTTC
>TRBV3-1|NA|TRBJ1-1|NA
CASSQDPFEAFF
TGTGCCAGCAGCCAAGATCCCTTCGAAGCTTTCTTT
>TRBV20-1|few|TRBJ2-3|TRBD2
CSASPLLAGGGTDTQYF
TGCAGTGCTAGCCCTTTATTGGCGGGAGGAGGGACAGATACGCAGTATTTT
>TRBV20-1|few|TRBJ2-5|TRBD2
CSARKDPGLALGTQYF
TGCAGTGCTAGGAAGGACCCGGGACTAGCTCTGGGGACCCAGTACTTC
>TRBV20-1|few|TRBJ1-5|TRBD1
CSAITGTGADQPQHF
TGCAGTGCTATAACCGGGACAGGGGCGGATCAGCCCCAGCATTTT
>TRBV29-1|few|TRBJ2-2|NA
CSDMTERWCSTGELFF
TGCAGCGACATGACGGAGCGGTGGTGCTCCACCGGGGAGCTGTTTTTT
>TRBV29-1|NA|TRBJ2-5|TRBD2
CSVGGGSGETQYF
TGCAGCGTTGGGGGGGGAAGTGGGGAGACCCAGTACTTC
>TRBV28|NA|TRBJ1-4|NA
CASTGVPNEKLFF
TGTGCCAGCACAGGGGTTCCTAATGAAAAACTGTTTTTT
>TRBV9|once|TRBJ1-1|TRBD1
CASSARQGTTFF
TGTGCCAGCAGCGCCAGACAGGGGACGACTTTCTTT
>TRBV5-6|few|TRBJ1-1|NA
CASRPTWGGEAFF
TGTGCCAGCAGACCTACCTGGGGGGGTGAAGCTTTCTTT
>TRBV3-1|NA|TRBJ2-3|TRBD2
CASSRSLGSGSYRTDTQYF
TGTGCCAGCAGCCGATCCCTGGGCAGCGGGAGTTACCGCACAGATACGCAGTATTTT
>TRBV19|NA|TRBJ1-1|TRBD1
CASSGSTGPNTEAFF
TGTGCCAGTAGTGGCTCGACAGGGCCCAACACTGAAGCTTTCTTT
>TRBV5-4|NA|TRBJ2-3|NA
CASSFPSSNTDTQYF
TGTGCCAGCAGCTTCCCTAGTTCTAACACAGATACGCAGTATTTT
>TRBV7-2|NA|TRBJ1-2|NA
CASSPPGVRNGYTF
TGTGCCAGCAGCCCGCCGGGGGTAAGGAATGGCTACACCTTC
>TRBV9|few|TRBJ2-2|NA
CASSVGNSGELFF
TGTGCCAGCAGCGTCGGGAACTCCGGGGAGCTGTTTTTT
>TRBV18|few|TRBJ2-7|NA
CASSPPGPRDEQYF
TGTGCCAGCTCACCACCAGGGCCGCGCGACGAGCAGTACTTC
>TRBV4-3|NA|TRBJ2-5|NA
CASSQDLSGLQETQYF
TGCGCCAGCAGCCAAGATCTGTCTGGCCTCCAAGAGACCCAGTACTTC
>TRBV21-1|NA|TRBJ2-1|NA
CASREGAGLGFDEQFF
TGTGCCAGCAGGGAGGGAGCGGGCTTGGGATTCGATGAGCAGTTCTTC